The 3 T cell receptor beta chains in this list originate from one sample, sequenced in a study of siplizumab effects on memory and regulatory T cells. Assay: immunoSEQ multiplex PCR; the TCRdb copy retains only in-frame clones and omits some. The profile shows more than 95,000 clones, roughly 94% of them singletons. Sequencing was done on a sample of non-Treg CD4+ T cells sorted from blood. These receptors were obtained from a human donor in good health.

This chain uses TRBV2 with TRBJ2-7, with 7 positions matching TRBD2. The CDR3 totals 15 residues. The V gene end was trimmed by 6 bases and the J gene end by 5 bases; junction bases not matched to a gene: 13. The germline gives CDR1 SNHLY, CDR2 FYNNEI. Written as DNA, the CDR3 is TGTGCCAGCAGCGGCGGGAGTACCAGTTGGGACGAGCAGTACTTC. Its protein product is CASSGGSTSWDEQYF.

The chain joins TRBV21-1 to TRBJ2-2; TRBD2 is taken as the D call from the table, unchecked against the DNA. TRBV21-1 is a recognized pseudogene. The length of the CDR3 is 20 residues. The CDR3 sequence is CASSKIVNYTSGVDTGELFF. As DNA, the CDR3 is TGTGCCAGCAGCAAAATAGTTAATTATACTAGCGGGGTCGACACCGGGGAGCTGTTTTTT.

The rearrangement links TRBV10-3 to TRBJ2-7; TRBD1 might be the D (6 bases). Germline V gene data show CDR1 as ENHRY and CDR2 as SYGVKD. The CDR3 totals 12 residues. Trimming cost V 6 bases and J 3 bases, with 9 bases left between them. CDR3 in DNA: TGTGCCATCAGCCGGGACATCTACGAGCAGTACTTC. It is translated as CAISRDIYEQYF.